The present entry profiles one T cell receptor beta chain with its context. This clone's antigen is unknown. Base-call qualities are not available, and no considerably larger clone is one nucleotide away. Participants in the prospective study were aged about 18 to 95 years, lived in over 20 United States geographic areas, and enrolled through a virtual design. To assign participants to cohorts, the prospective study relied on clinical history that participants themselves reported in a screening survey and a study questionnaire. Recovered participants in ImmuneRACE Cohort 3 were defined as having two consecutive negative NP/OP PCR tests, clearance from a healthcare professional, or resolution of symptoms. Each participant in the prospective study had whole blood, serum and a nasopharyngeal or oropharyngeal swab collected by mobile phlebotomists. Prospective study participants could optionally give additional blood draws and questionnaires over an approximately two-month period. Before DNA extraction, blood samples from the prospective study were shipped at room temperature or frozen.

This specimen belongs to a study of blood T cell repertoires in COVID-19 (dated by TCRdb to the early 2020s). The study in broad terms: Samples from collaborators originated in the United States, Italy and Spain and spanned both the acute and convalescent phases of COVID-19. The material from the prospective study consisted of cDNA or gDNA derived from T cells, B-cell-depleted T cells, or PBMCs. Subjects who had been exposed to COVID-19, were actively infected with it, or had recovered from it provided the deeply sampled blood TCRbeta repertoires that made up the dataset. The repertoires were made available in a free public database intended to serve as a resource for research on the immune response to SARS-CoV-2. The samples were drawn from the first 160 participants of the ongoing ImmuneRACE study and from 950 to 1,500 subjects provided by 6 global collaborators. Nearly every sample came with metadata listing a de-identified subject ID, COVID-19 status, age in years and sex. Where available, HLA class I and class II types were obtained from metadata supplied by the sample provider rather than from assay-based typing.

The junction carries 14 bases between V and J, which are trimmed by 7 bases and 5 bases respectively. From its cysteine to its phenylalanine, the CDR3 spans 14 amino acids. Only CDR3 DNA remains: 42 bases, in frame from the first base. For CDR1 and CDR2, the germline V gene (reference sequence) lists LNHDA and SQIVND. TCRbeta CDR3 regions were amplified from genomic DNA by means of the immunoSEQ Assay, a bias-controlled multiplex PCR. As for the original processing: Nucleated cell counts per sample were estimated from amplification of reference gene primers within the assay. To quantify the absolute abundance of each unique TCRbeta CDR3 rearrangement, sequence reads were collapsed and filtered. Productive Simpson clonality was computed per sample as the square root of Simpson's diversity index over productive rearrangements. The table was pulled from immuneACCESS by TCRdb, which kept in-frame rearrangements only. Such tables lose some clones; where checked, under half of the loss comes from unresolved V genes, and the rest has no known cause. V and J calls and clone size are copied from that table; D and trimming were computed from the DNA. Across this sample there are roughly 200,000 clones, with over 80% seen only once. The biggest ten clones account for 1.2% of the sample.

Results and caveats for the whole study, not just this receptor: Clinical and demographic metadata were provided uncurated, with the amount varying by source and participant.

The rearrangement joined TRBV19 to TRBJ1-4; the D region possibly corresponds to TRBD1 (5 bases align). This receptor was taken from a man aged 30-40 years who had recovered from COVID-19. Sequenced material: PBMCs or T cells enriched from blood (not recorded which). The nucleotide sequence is TGTGCCAGTAATAAAGGGGTGATCAATGAAAAACTGTTTTTT. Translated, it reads CASNKGVINEKLFF.